Below, one TCR beta chain is given with its context. Its antigen is unknown. Germline CDR1 and CDR2: KGHSH and LQKENI. The CDR3 is 15 amino acids. V lost 3 bases and J lost 4; bases outside the gene matches: 7. This record belongs to a study of long-term antiretroviral therapy in people with HIV. At the level of the study: In the earliest collections, sampling predates the 2015 immediate-ART recommendation by about a decade.

Study-wide results and limits: Post-treatment diversity went higher with ART but stayed below transplant donor controls. HIV repertoires spanned narrower CDR3 length ranges than controls. The repertoire was dominated at all time points by clones expanded before ART.

It was version v3.0 of the immunoSEQ assay that was run at survey level. TCRdb keeps only in-frame clones here, not all; method: immunoSEQ multiplex PCR. Here the sample spans approximately 25,000 clones, around 85% being singletons. The receptor comes from a middle-aged man with HIV. This chain joins TRBV18 and TRBJ2-7; TRBD1 matches at 9 bases. The sequencing here drew on unsorted PBMCs, taken 4.8 years after starting antiretroviral therapy. Written as DNA, the CDR3 is TGTGCCAGCTCACCCCGCCCGGACAGGGGATACGAGCAGTACTTC. It specifies CASSPRPDRGYEQYF.